The subject of this entry is one T cell receptor (beta chain). This sample stems from a study of blood T cell repertoires in COVID-19. V was pared by 8 bases and J by 13 bases, with 27 bases between. The CDR3 spans 16 residues. Germline assignment: CDR1 LGHDT and CDR2 YNNKEL (reference sequence). Profiled with immunoSEQ multiplex PCR; TCRdb holds only in-frame clones, not every one. This sample carries 150,000 to 200,000 clones, over 75% of them seen once, and the ten largest clones take approximately 9%. The sequence was collected from a woman aged 18-29 years who had recovered from COVID-19. Source material: PBMCs or T cells enriched from blood (not recorded which). J is TRBJ1-6 and V is TRBV3-1 (or the pseudogene TRBV3-2); a possible D gene is TRBD1 (5 bases). The CDR3 nucleotides are TGTGCCAGCCAAAACTGGGGGGGGACCGACCTCCAGCCCCTCCACTTT. Translating it yields CASQNWGGTDLQPLHF.